What follows describes a single TCR beta chain. These data are taken from a study of blood T cell repertoires in COVID-19. Study-wide context: Samples taken during acute and convalescent COVID-19 were collected in the United States, Italy and Spain. PBMCs, B-cell-depleted T cells, or T cells were the source of the cDNA or gDNA that made up the material.

How the authors handled the data: The assay estimated nucleated cells by amplifying reference gene primers. Method: immunoSEQ multiplex PCR; TCRdb's copy keeps in-frame clones and lacks some. That table supplies the V and J calls and clone size; D and trimming were determined from the DNA. The sample contains about 80,000 clones, roughly four fifths of which appear only once. The length of the CDR3 is 16 residues. Germline V gene sequence: CDR1 SGHKS, CDR2 YYEKEE (reference sequence). Trimming took 2 bases from V and 0 from J, leaving 12 bases between them. The sequence was collected from an elderly man with acute or convalescent COVID-19. The V call is TRBV5-5, the J call TRBJ2-4; D possibly corresponds to TRBD1 (5 bases). Sequenced sample: peripheral blood. CDR3 amino acids: CASSLGAPIAKNIQYF. The CDR3 DNA reads TGTGCCAGCAGCTTAGGGGCTCCTATAGCCAAAAACATTCAGTACTTC.